This TCR beta chain was captured by sequencing in a study of blood T cells in healthy people across ages. The CDR3 consists of 13 residues. Germline V CDR1 and CDR2: SNHLY, FYNNEI. Next came a second PCR, run for roughly 6 to 11 cycles, which used a sample-barcoded 5' primer along with a J-beta primer mix. Each CDR3 protein is one row after TCRdb ran MiXCR on the 5' RACE reads. The sample has fewer than 900,000 distinct CDR3 sequences, 36% seen once. Study-wide results and limits: Donor CMV infection status was unknown, possibly confounding age-related changes in expanded clonotypes.

In regard to this clonotype: Its antigen is still unknown.

The chain links TRBV2 to TRBJ2-5; either TRBD1 or TRBD2 may fit D (6 bases each). Gene TRBJ2-7 matches the end of the DNA better, so the J call may be wrong. The origin of this receptor is a man younger than 35 in good health. The sequencing sample was made of blood. The CDR3 DNA reads TGTGCCAGCAGTGAGGAGGGGGGAGACGAGCAGTACTTC. It translates to CASSEEGGDEQYF.